This entry lists 18 T cell receptor beta chains sequenced from one sample in a study of regulatory T cells in long-lasting Graves disease. The time point here: newly diagnosed GD, antithyroid drugs for less than 3 months. Scientists built the TCR library using RNA that was extracted from PBMCs. Both iRepertoire HTBI primers and Arm-PCR of CDR3 regions were used to build the TCR beta libraries. In TCRdb, the multiplex PCR reads were re-called with MiXCR into one record per CDR3 protein. The data contain about 530,000 distinct CDR3 sequences, more than 15% of them singletons. These same data were also listed under a study on T cells in Graves' hyperthyroidism and ophthalmopathy.

The sample in question was peripheral blood mononuclear cells (PBMCs), obtained at new diagnosis, from a patient treated with antithyroid drugs. The receptors come from a woman aged 35-60 years with Graves disease.

This clonotype was observed many times. The V gene is TRBV4-1, the J gene TRBJ2-7, with TRBD2 matching over 9 bases. With V trimmed by 1 base and J by 5 bases, 3 bases remained unmatched. This CDR3 has 14 residues. Germline CDR1 reads MGHRA; CDR2 reads YSYEKL. The CDR3 here is CASSQAGGGDEQYF. CDR3 nucleotide sequence: TGCGCCAGCAGCCAAGCGGGCGGGGGGGACGAGCAGTACTTC.

In this sample, this clonotype turned up many times. The chain combines TRBV12-3 or TRBV12-4 with TRBJ1-6; D gene unclear. The ends were cut back, 7 bases at V and 4 bases at J, with 17 bases in the middle. The CDR3 is 16 residues long. CDR3 amino acids: CASTGWAGEYNSPLHF. The CDR3 DNA reads as TGTGCCAGCACCGGGTGGGCAGGCGAGTATAATTCACCCCTCCACTTT.

Note on this clonotype: A much more abundant neighbour one base away suggests this may be a read error. The rearrangement links TRBV6-1 to TRBJ2-1; TRBD2 aligns across 9 bases. V gave up 3 bases and J gave up 2 bases; unmatched junction bases: 2. The germline V gene encodes CDR1 MNHNS and CDR2 SASEGT. The CDR3 has 15 amino acids. The CDR3 region is CASSDRLAAYNEQFF. The CDR3 DNA sequence: TGTGCCAGCAGTGACCGACTAGCGGCCTACAATGAGCAGTTCTTC.

This rearrangement joins TRBV9 to TRBJ2-3, with 7 bases fitting TRBD1. J was trimmed by 4 bases and V by 0 bases; bases with no gene match: 5. This CDR3 contains 15 residues. Looked up from germline, CDR1 is SGDLS and CDR2 is YYNGEE. CDR3 amino acids: CASSVVGTASDTQYF. The CDR3 DNA is TGTGCCAGCAGCGTAGTTGGGACAGCTTCAGATACGCAGTATTTT.

This clonotype has only a few counts. The chain links TRBV7-2 to TRBJ2-5, with D perhaps matching TRBD2 (5 bases). In germline, CDR1 is SGHTA, CDR2 FQGNSA. CDR3 length: 14 residues. The V end was cut by 5 bases, the J end by 2 bases, with 12 bases between. The CDR3 nucleotides read TGTGCCAGCAGCAAGGGCGGACTTCAAGAGACCCAGTACTTC. Translation gives CASSKGGLQETQYF.

This clonotype was detected many times. V gene TRBV5-6 combines with J gene TRBJ2-5; D call uncertain. The CDR3 runs 17 residues. Germline V CDR1 and CDR2: SGHDT, YYEEEE. V was pared by 1 base and J by 5 bases, with 21 bases between. The CDR3 DNA sequence: TGTGCCAGCAGCTTGACCCTGGACCAGTCGGATTGGGAGACCCAGTACTTC. Residues: CASSLTLDQSDWETQYF.

The chain links TRBV19 to TRBJ1-1; 7 positions match TRBD1. The V gene end was trimmed by 5 bases and the J gene end by 4 bases; junction bases not matched to a gene: 4. The CDR3 length is 13 residues. CDR1 and CDR2 from the germline V gene are LNHDA and SQIVND (reference sequence). The CDR3 DNA reads TGTGCCAGTAGTGTGGGGACAGTCACTGAAGCTTTCTTT. Translating gives CASSVGTVTEAFF.

At least ten counts were recorded for this clonotype. This chain joins TRBV5-5 and TRBJ1-1; D is unclear. The CDR3 is 14 amino acids. V lost 4 bases and J 1 base, leaving 11 bases between the germline ends. Per germline, CDR1 SGHKS and CDR2 YYEKEE (reference sequence). CDR3: CASSADYSNTEAFF. CDR3 sequence (DNA): TGTGCCAGCAGCGCGGATTATTCGAACACTGAAGCTTTCTTT.

This clonotype was observed many times. CDR3 residues: CASTPGDRVGGDTQYF. The CDR3 region has the DNA TGTGCCAGCACCCCTGGGGACAGGGTTGGGGGAGATACGCAGTATTTT. V usage is TRBV12-3 or TRBV12-4 and J usage is TRBJ2-3; 9 bases are a match to TRBD1. V lost 7 bases, J lost 5 bases, and 13 bases stayed unmatched. The CDR3 covers 16 residues.

This clonotype was seen ten or more times. V and J are TRBV20-1 and TRBJ1-2; 7 nucleotides line up with TRBD1. V lost 6 bases, J lost 2 bases, and 9 bases stayed unmatched. Germline-derived CDR1 and CDR2 are DFQATT and SNEGSKA (reference sequence). The CDR3 sequence is 14 residues long. The CDR3 DNA sequence: TGCAGTGCCCCATCCAGGGGGAGAAACTATGGCTACACCTTC. Residues: CSAPSRGRNYGYTF.

This chain connects TRBV11-2 to TRBJ1-4; D is possibly TRBD1 (5 bases). Trimming took off 5 bases at V and 7 bases at J, with 17 bases between the two ends. The CDR3 loop spans 15 amino acids. Per germline, CDR1 SGHAT and CDR2 FQNNGV. The CDR3 loop reads CASSPGSQGSEKLFF. The CDR3 DNA follows: TGTGCCAGCAGCCCGGGGAGTCAGGGTAGTGAAAAACTGTTTTTT.

This clonotype was detected many times. This chain's CDR3 is CASSARVGEQYF. CDR3 bases: TGTGCCAGCAGTGCAAGAGTTGGTGAGCAGTACTTC. V gene TRBV2 combines with J gene TRBJ2-7; D call uncertain. Germline lookup yields CDR1 SNHLY and CDR2 FYNNEI. The CDR3 totals 12 residues. V shed 4 bases and J shed 7 bases, with 11 bases lying between them. Filled out from reference TRBV2 and TRBJ2-7, the complete variable domain reads EPEVTQTPSHQVTQMGQEVILRCVPISNHLYFYWYRQILGQKVEFLVSFYNNEISEKSEIFDDQFSVERPDGSNFTLKIRSTKLEDSAMYFCASSARVGEQYFGPGTRLTVT.

There are many counts of this clonotype. The DNA of the CDR3 is TGTGCCAGCAGCTTATTGGCCTACCAAGAGACCCAGTACTTC. Translation: CASSLLAYQETQYF. The chain is built from TRBV5-6 and TRBJ2-5, with D unresolved. The V end was cut by 2 bases, the J end by 0 bases, with 8 bases between. CDR1 and CDR2 (germline): SGHDT, YYEEEE. This CDR3 region has 14 residues.

A single count supports this clonotype. V gene TRBV10-3 combines with J gene TRBJ2-1; TRBD2 aligns across 7 bases. The CDR3 is 16 amino acids. V lost 3 bases and J lost 4; bases outside the gene matches: 9. Germline V CDR1 and CDR2: ENHRY, SYGVKD. CDR3 bases: TGTGCCATCAGTGATCAAGCGGGGACCCCTTACAATGAGCAGTTCTTC. Translated: CAISDQAGTPYNEQFF.

The rearrangement joins TRBV12-3 or TRBV12-4 to TRBJ2-7; D gene uncertain. V was clipped by 5 bases and J by 2 bases, with 10 bases between them. The CDR3 extends over 13 amino acids. This CDR3 reads CASSTIDPYEQYF. The CDR3 bases are TGTGCCAGCAGTACCATCGACCCCTACGAGCAGTACTTC.

This clonotype was seen a few times. The DNA of the CDR3 is TGTGCCAGCAGCTTAGGAGACGACGTAGGGGCCGGGGAGCTGTTTTTT. Encoded protein: CASSLGDDVGAGELFF. The chain joins TRBV5-5 to TRBJ2-2; D may be TRBD1 (5 bases). This CDR3 has 16 amino acids. The germline V gene encodes CDR1 SGHKS and CDR2 YYEKEE (reference sequence). V was shortened by 2 bases and J by 6 bases, with 17 bases between the two germline ends.

This clonotype was detected a few times. This rearrangement joins TRBV19 to TRBJ1-5; 8 bases agree with TRBD1. The CDR3 sequence is 15 residues long. J gave up 9 bases and V 3 bases, and 10 bases lay outside the gene matches. Looked up from germline, CDR1 is LNHDA and CDR2 is SQIVND (reference sequence). CDR3 coding DNA: TGTGCCAGTAGTATGGGGACAGGACGGTTCTTGCCCCAGCATTTT. Its protein product is CASSMGTGRFLPQHF.

There are many counts of this clonotype. The CDR3: CASSPGRGAETQYF. The DNA for the CDR3 is TGTGCCAGCAGCCCAGGGCGAGGGGCAGAGACCCAGTACTTC. V is TRBV7-9 and J is TRBJ2-3; the D gene could be TRBD1 or TRBD2 (5 bases each). The tail of the sequence fits TRBJ2-5 better, so the J call may be wrong. Germline V gives CDR1 SEHNR, CDR2 FQNEAQ (reference sequence). The CDR3 is 14 amino acids.